The entry below gives a single TCR beta chain sequence along with its context. It has no known antigen specificity. No much larger clone is present one base from it, and per-base qualities are unavailable. The data stem from a study of blood T cell repertoires in COVID-19 (dated by TCRdb to 2020 to 2021). For the wider study: Samples covering the acute and convalescent phases of COVID-19 were provided by collaborators in the United States, Italy and Spain. The samples were drawn from two sources: the first 160 participants of the ongoing ImmuneRACE study, and 1,000 to 1,500 subjects contributed by 6 global collaborators. The prospective study material was composed of cDNA or gDNA derived from T cells, B-cell-depleted T cells, or PBMCs. Where available, HLA class I and class II types were obtained from metadata supplied by the sample provider rather than from assay-based typing. The dataset comprised deeply sampled blood TCRbeta repertoires from subjects exposed to, actively infected with, or recovered from COVID-19. Sample metadata almost always included a de-identified subject ID, COVID-19 status, age in years and sex. The repertoires were released in a freely available public database intended as a resource for research on the immune response to SARS-CoV-2.

One collaborating source in Seattle enrolled patients during active infection and followed them longitudinally through the course of disease. Collaborating institutions collected whole blood in K2EDTA tubes following their own protocols. Collaborator samples were shipped for TCRbeta analysis as frozen whole blood, isolated PBMCs, or DNA extracted from either sample type. The study at large found these results: The quantity of clinical and demographic metadata differed by source and by participant and was supplied without curation.

The CDR1 and CDR2 encoded by the germline V gene are SGHVS and FNYEAQ. Trimming costs V 0 bases and J 8 bases, and their ends lie 11 bases apart. The CDR3 sequence holds 14 residues, the cysteine and phenylalanine included. The retained sequence is limited to the CDR3, 42 bases, with the frame set at the first base. TCRbeta CDR3 regions were amplified from genomic DNA using the immunoSEQ Assay, a bias-controlled multiplex PCR. As for the original processing: The number of nucleated cells in each sample was estimated from the amplification of reference gene primers within the assay. To quantify the absolute abundance of each unique TCRbeta CDR3 rearrangement, sequence reads were collapsed and filtered. Productive Simpson clonality was computed per sample as the square root of Simpson's diversity index over productive rearrangements. Drawn from immuneACCESS, this table holds only the in-frame rearrangements with V and J called that TCRdb kept. Clones are partly lost; checked studies trace under half to an unresolved V gene and leave the rest unexplained. The DNA was the basis for D and trimming; V, J and clone size are from that table. This sample gives about 280,000 clones in total; approximately 86% of them show up just once. Roughly 13% of the sample belongs to the ten largest clones.

The rearranged chain carries TRBV7-6 and TRBJ1-3; the D segment could be TRBD1, given 5 matching bases. This sequence originates from a woman aged 70-85 years with COVID-19, enrolled during active disease. Sequenced material: peripheral blood. The nucleotide sequence is TGTGCCAGCAGCTTAGCAGGGGCAGAACACACCATATATTTT. Its protein reads: CASSLAGAEHTIYF.